What follows describes a single T cell receptor (beta chain). The junction had 10 bases not matched to a gene; V was cut back by 4 bases and J by 0 bases. This CDR3 comprises 16 residues. Germline-derived CDR1 and CDR2 are SGHRS and YFSETQ. Data came from immunoSEQ multiplex PCR; TCRdb stores just in-frame clones and leaves some out. The sample lists around 82,000 clones; around nine tenths were seen once. The data were obtained in a study of OX40 agonist ivuxolimab in advanced cancers. On the study more broadly: Partial responses, seen in three patients, involved one hepatocellular carcinoma and two cutaneous melanomas.

The receptor was derived from an adult with an advanced solid tumor such as melanoma, head and neck, liver or kidney cancer. The chain uses TRBV5-1 and TRBJ2-7; 7 bases match TRBD2. The sample in question was CD4+ or CD8+ T cells sorted from blood, obtained in a trial of the OX40 agonist ivuxolimab. The chain's CDR3 is CASSLLVGGTSYEQYF. In DNA, the CDR3 is TGCGCCAGCAGCCTGCTAGTGGGGGGGACCTCCTACGAGCAGTACTTC.